This T cell receptor (beta chain) was obtained from a study of T cell changes during pregnancy in multiple sclerosis. Looked up from germline, CDR1 is LNHNV and CDR2 is YYDKDF (reference sequence). V was pared by 8 bases and J by 7 bases, with 15 bases between. This CDR3 has 13 amino acids. Libraries were prepared by immunoSEQ multiplex PCR; TCRdb keeps only in-frame clonotypes and omits some of them. This sample has under 100,000 clones, with about 95% found just once. The receptor was derived from a female donor with multiple sclerosis, enrolled in a pregnancy study. The chain couples TRBV15 to TRBJ2-1; D is possibly TRBD1 (5 bases). The material sequenced was peripheral blood, taken in the third trimester of pregnancy. The CDR3 DNA reads TGTGCCACCTCCCTCCCCCCAGGGAATGAGCAGTTCTTC. Its translation: CATSLPPGNEQFF.